The 31 T cell receptor beta chains reported below all come from one sample, sequenced in a study of CD8 T cells in Susac syndrome (dated by TCRdb to about 2019). The method behind the library was the immunoSEQ multiplex PCR assay. RNA was extracted using the RNeasy kit, and about 0.45 to 1 ug of the RNA was reverse transcribed with random hexamers. Using fastp at Q25 and MiXCR, TCRdb reprocessed the public reads and kept productive beta chains. One record per CDR3 amino acid sequence lists the most common genes and DNA. This sample lists hundreds of thousands of distinct CDR3 sequences; 80% to 95% were detected once. Roughly 0.072% of the sample goes to the ten largest clones. Specimen: CD4+ T cells from PBMCs. Every receptor here comes from a human donor with multiple sclerosis.

This clonotype was observed a single time. The V and J genes are TRBV6-2 or TRBV6-3 and TRBJ1-6; D gene uncertain. Trimming left V 4 bases short and J 4 bases short, with 11 bases between. Per germline, CDR1 MNHEY and CDR2 SVGEGT. The CDR3 length is 15 residues. The CDR3 loop reads CASSLRGRYNSPLHF. CDR3 nucleotides: TGTGCCAGCAGTTTGCGTGGGAGATATAATTCACCCCTCCACTTT.

The J gene is TRBJ2-2, the V gene TRBV5-1; D is uncertain. The V end lost 4 bases, the J end lost 6 bases, and 10 bases lay between the germline ends. The CDR3 is 13 residues long. CDR1 is SGHRS and CDR2 is YFSETQ in the germline V gene. The CDR3, as DNA: TGCGCCAGCAGCAAGGGCCGCCCCGGGGAGCTGTTTTTT. As protein: CASSKGRPGELFF.

The V and J genes are TRBV5-1 and TRBJ1-2; the D gene is possibly TRBD1 (5 bases). Trimming took off 4 bases at V and 2 bases at J, with 9 bases between the two ends. This CDR3 spans 13 amino acids. Germline CDR1 reads SGHRS; CDR2 reads YFSETQ. CDR3 DNA: TGCGCCAGCAGCGAGGCAGGGAACTATGGCTACACCTTC. It codes for CASSEAGNYGYTF.

The CDR3 DNA follows: TGCAGTGTCGACTCACAGGCAACTGAAGCTTTCTTT. This sequence encodes CSVDSQATEAFF. This chain joins TRBV20-1 and TRBJ1-1; perhaps TRBD1 as D (5 bases). Germline assignment: CDR1 DFQATT and CDR2 SNEGSKA (reference sequence). Between the trimmed V and J ends, which lost 7 bases and 5 bases, there was a span of 14 bases. This CDR3 has 12 amino acids.

V gene TRBV14 combines with J gene TRBJ2-3; D is ambiguous. Germline CDR1 is SGHDN and CDR2 is FVKESK. This CDR3 is 13 amino acids long. V dropped 0 bases and J dropped 5 bases, with 6 bases sitting between them. The CDR3 is CASSQDLVDTQYF. CDR3 DNA sequence: TGTGCCAGCAGCCAAGATCTCGTAGATACGCAGTATTTT.

This chain links TRBV14 with TRBJ2-2; tentatively, D is TRBD1 (5 bases). The CDR3 contains 13 residues. Germline V gene lookup returns CDR1 SGHDN and CDR2 FVKESK. The germline V and J ends were trimmed by 6 bases and 6 bases, with 11 bases remaining between them. CDR3 protein: CASRQQGSGELFF. In nucleotides, the CDR3 is TGTGCCAGCAGACAGCAGGGCTCCGGGGAGCTGTTTTTT.

This clonotype was seen once. The chain employs TRBV9 and TRBJ2-7, with 7 bases lining up with TRBD1. The trim removed 2 bases at V and 0 bases at J, leaving 5 bases unmatched. Germline V gene data show CDR1 as SGDLS and CDR2 as YYNGEE. The CDR3 runs to 15 residues. The CDR3 region has the DNA TGTGCCAGCAGCGTGAGGACAGGCCTCTCCTACGAGCAGTACTTC. Translated, it gives CASSVRTGLSYEQYF.

The chain is built from TRBV5-4 and TRBJ2-3, with TRBD2 as a possible D gene (5 bases). This CDR3 contains 16 residues. Trimming took off 4 bases at V and 0 bases at J, with 15 bases between the two ends. Germline CDR1 SGHNT, CDR2 YYREEE (reference sequence). The CDR3 DNA reads as TGTGCCAGCAGCGGCCTAGCAGGCACTAGCACAGATACGCAGTATTTT. Protein: CASSGLAGTSTDTQYF.

The V gene is TRBV7-8, the J gene TRBJ2-1; the D call may be TRBD1 or TRBD2 (5 bases each). This CDR3 is 16 amino acids long. The V end was cut by 5 bases, the J end by 8 bases, with 22 bases between. CDR1 SGHVS and CDR2 FQNEAQ come from the germline V gene. CDR3 DNA sequence: TGTGCCAGCAGCCCCCTAAGGGGACCCTCTTTCGATGAGCAGTTCTTC. Translating it yields CASSPLRGPSFDEQFF.

The genes are TRBV9 and TRBJ1-2; maybe TRBD1 (5 bases). V lost 3 bases and J lost 6, with 12 bases in between. This CDR3 has 13 residues. Germline V gene lookup returns CDR1 SGDLS and CDR2 YYNGEE. The CDR3: CASSAFSRDGYTF. In DNA, the CDR3 is TGTGCCAGCAGCGCATTCAGCAGGGATGGCTACACCTTC. The variable domain in full, with the rest retrieved from reference TRBV9 and TRBJ1-2, is DSGVTQTPKHLITATGQRVTLRCSPRSGDLSVYWYQQSLDQGLQFLIQYYNGEERAKGNILERFSAQQFPDLHSELNLSSLELGDSALYFCASSAFSRDGYTFGSGTRLTVV.

The chain has TRBV24-1 and TRBJ2-2, with D unclear. Trimming removed 4 bases at V and 0 bases at J, with 5 bases between. Germline CDR1 reads KGHDR; CDR2 reads SFDVKD. There are 14 residues in the CDR3. The CDR3 here is CATSDRTNTGELFF. The CDR3 nucleotides read TGTGCCACCAGTGACAGGACGAACACCGGGGAGCTGTTTTTT.

The V call is TRBV20-1, the J call TRBJ1-1; D is undetermined. Germline V gives CDR1 DFQATT, CDR2 SNEGSKA (reference sequence). The CDR3 is 15 residues long. The germline V and J ends were trimmed by 5 bases and 10 bases, with 26 bases remaining between them. The CDR3 sequence: CSASQREGFRIRAFF. As DNA, the CDR3 is TGCAGTGCTTCCCAAAGGGAAGGGTTTAGGATAAGAGCTTTCTTT.

In its sample, this clonotype was seen once. The chain joins TRBV20-1 to TRBJ2-3, with D perhaps matching TRBD2 (6 bases). Looked up from germline, CDR1 is DFQATT and CDR2 is SNEGSKA (reference sequence). The V and J ends lost 6 bases and 1 base respectively, with 14 bases between them. This CDR3 has 14 residues. CDR3 amino acids: CSARGIAGTDTQYF. The CDR3 nucleotides read TGCAGTGCCCGGGGGATAGCGGGCACAGATACGCAGTATTTT.

The V gene is TRBV3-1, the J gene TRBJ1-3, with D uncertain. The CDR3 runs 18 residues. Looked up from germline, CDR1 is LGHDT and CDR2 is YNNKEL (reference sequence). Trimming took 0 bases from V and 0 from J, leaving 15 bases between them. The CDR3 DNA is TGTGCCAGCAGCCAAGAAGTCCCGACCGCTACCTCTGGAAACACCATATATTTT. Its protein product is CASSQEVPTATSGNTIYF.

The chain combines TRBV7-9 with TRBJ2-7, with D unresolved. The ends were cut back, 5 bases at V and 0 bases at J, with 17 bases in the middle. In germline, CDR1 is SEHNR, CDR2 FQNEAQ (reference sequence). The CDR3 runs to 16 residues. The CDR3 nucleotides read TGTGCCAGCAGCCCAATGCGCGTCGGACGCTCCTACGAGCAGTACGTC. It translates to CASSPMRVGRSYEQYV.

This clonotype came up a few times. The chain links TRBV11-2 to TRBJ2-2, with a weak D call TRBD2 (5 bases). V was shortened by 4 bases and J by 0 bases, with 12 bases between the two germline ends. Per germline, CDR1 SGHAT and CDR2 FQNNGV. CDR3 size: 16 residues. The CDR3 reads CASSSWRWPNTGELFF. CDR3 DNA: TGTGCCAGCAGCTCCTGGAGGTGGCCGAACACCGGGGAGCTGTTTTTT.

The V call is TRBV5-1, the J call TRBJ2-7; D is ambiguous. Germline values: CDR1 SGHRS, CDR2 YFSETQ. V lost 0 bases and J lost 4, with 8 bases in between. The CDR3 totals 13 residues. CDR3: CASSLEGLYEQYF. The CDR3 nucleotides are TGCGCCAGCAGCTTGGAGGGCCTATACGAGCAGTACTTC. Combining the CDR3 with reference TRBV5-1 and TRBJ2-7 gives the whole variable domain KAGVTQTPRYLIKTRGQQVTLSCSPISGHRSVSWYQQTPGQGLQFLFEYFSETQRNKGNFPGRFSGRQFSNSRSEMNVSTLELGDSALYLCASSLEGLYEQYFGPGTRLTVT.

J is TRBJ2-1 and V is TRBV3-1, with TRBD1 as a possible D gene (6 bases). The germline V gene encodes CDR1 LGHDT and CDR2 YNNKEL (reference sequence). V was clipped by 1 base and J by 15 bases, with 13 bases between them. The CDR3 extends over 12 amino acids. The CDR3 DNA sequence: TGTGCCAGCAGCCAAGGGCCAACAGGGTGGTTCTTC. Its translation is CASSQGPTGWFF.

CDR3 sequence reads: CASSQVQESNQPQHF. CDR3 nucleotides: TGTGCCAGCAGCCAAGTACAGGAAAGCAATCAGCCCCAGCATTTT. This chain joins TRBV4-2 and TRBJ1-5; perhaps TRBD1 as D (5 bases). The CDR3 is 15 amino acids. V lost 1 base and J lost 1, with 8 bases in between. CDR1 and CDR2 (germline): LGHNA, YNFKEQ.

The chain carries TRBV9 and TRBJ2-1; 14 bases are a match to TRBD2. Germline V gene data show CDR1 as SGDLS and CDR2 as YYNGEE. The CDR3 runs to 19 residues. The V gene end was trimmed by 4 bases and the J gene end by 3 bases; junction bases not matched to a gene: 12. For the CDR3, the DNA is TGTGCCAGCAGCCCAAGCACCGGGACTAGCGGGGGTATCTACAATGAGCAGTTCTTC. Encoded protein: CASSPSTGTSGGIYNEQFF.

This rearrangement joins TRBV27 to TRBJ2-5; the D gene could be TRBD1 or TRBD2 (5 bases each). Per germline, CDR1 MNHEY and CDR2 SMNVEV (reference sequence). Trimming cost V 2 bases and J 5 bases, with 12 bases left between them. CDR3 length: 14 residues. CDR3 DNA sequence: TGTGCCAGCAGTTTAGACCGGGACCGGGAGACCCAGTACTTC. Amino acids: CASSLDRDRETQYF.

The chain recombines TRBV30 with TRBJ1-6, with a possible D match to TRBD1 (6 bases). This CDR3 region has 13 residues. In germline, CDR1 is GTSNPN, CDR2 SVGIG (reference sequence). V lost 1 base and J 8 bases, leaving 9 bases between the germline ends. CDR3: CAWSGQGYSPLHF. The CDR3 DNA follows: TGTGCCTGGAGTGGCCAGGGGTATTCACCCCTCCACTTT.

The V call is TRBV12-3 or TRBV12-4, the J call TRBJ2-4, with D possibly TRBD2 on 7 matching bases. The V gene lost 2 bases and the J gene lost 0 bases, with 14 bases spanning the gap. The CDR3 has 17 residues. CDR3 nucleotide sequence: TGTGCCAGCAGTTTACCGAGGGGGGAGGGAGCCAAAAACATTCAGTACTTC. Amino acid sequence: CASSLPRGEGAKNIQYF.

CDR3 DNA sequence: TGCGCCAGCAGCCAAGACCGGACTAGAGGCTACACCTTC. Encoded protein: CASSQDRTRGYTF. The rearrangement uses TRBV4-1 and TRBJ1-2; D unresolved. Per germline, CDR1 MGHRA and CDR2 YSYEKL. The CDR3 length is 13 residues. Trimming shortened V by 0 bases and J by 8 bases, and 10 bases separated the two germline ends.

V gene TRBV19 combines with J gene TRBJ1-2; TRBD1 matches 7 bases. Germline V gene data show CDR1 as LNHDA and CDR2 as SQIVND (reference sequence). The CDR3 loop spans 14 amino acids. Trimming removed 7 bases from V and 2 bases from J; junction bases left unmatched: 7. The CDR3 loop reads CASILQGNNYGYTF. The CDR3 DNA reads as TGTGCCAGTATTTTACAGGGGAACAACTATGGCTACACCTTC.

The rearrangement joins TRBV3-1 to TRBJ1-5; D is possibly TRBD1 (5 bases). The length of the CDR3 is 15 residues. V lost 1 base to trimming and J lost 6 bases, with 13 bases between them. CDR1 is LGHDT, CDR2 YNNKEL, per germline (reference sequence). CDR3 DNA sequence: TGTGCCAGCAGCCAAGGCAGGGTAGGGAGTCAGCCCCAGCATTTT. It translates to CASSQGRVGSQPQHF.

J is TRBJ2-5 and V is TRBV18; D not certain. This CDR3 has 15 amino acids. V was shortened by 2 bases and J by 4 bases, with 14 bases between the two germline ends. Germline V gene sequence: CDR1 KGHSH, CDR2 LQKENI. The CDR3 sequence is CASSPESFPGETQYF. DNA for the CDR3: TGTGCCAGCTCACCAGAATCTTTTCCAGGAGAGACCCAGTACTTC.

This clonotype was seen only once. V is TRBV4-2 and J is TRBJ2-2; 8 bases match TRBD2. The CDR3 totals 16 residues. The V and J ends lost 4 bases and 3 bases, in that order; junction bases with no gene match: 7. Germline CDR1 reads LGHNA; CDR2 reads YNFKEQ. CDR3 amino acids: CASSPRTSRDTGELFF. The CDR3 nucleotides read TGTGCCAGCAGCCCACGGACTAGCCGGGACACCGGGGAGCTGTTTTTT.

The chain combines TRBV27 with TRBJ1-1, with D possibly TRBD1 on 6 matching bases. Germline V gene sequence: CDR1 MNHEY, CDR2 SMNVEV (reference sequence). V was cut by 8 bases and J by 0 bases, with 16 bases left in between. This CDR3 contains 15 residues. CDR3 amino acids: CASRYRATMNTEAFF. In DNA, the CDR3 is TGTGCCAGCCGTTACAGGGCTACTATGAACACTGAAGCTTTCTTT.

The chain uses TRBV14 and TRBJ1-2; no clear D gene. The germline V and J ends were trimmed by 0 bases and 7 bases, with 6 bases remaining between them. Germline CDR1 is SGHDN and CDR2 is FVKESK. The CDR3 runs to 12 residues. In DNA, the CDR3 is TGTGCCAGCAGCCAAGATTACAGTGGCTACACCTTC. This encodes CASSQDYSGYTF.

The J gene is TRBJ2-7, the V gene TRBV12-3 or TRBV12-4; TRBD1 or TRBD2 may be the D gene (6 bases each). Trimming left V 4 bases short and J 1 base short, with 17 bases between. The CDR3 covers 16 residues. The CDR3 loop is CASSSQGGSGSYEQYF. For the CDR3, the DNA is TGTGCCAGCAGTTCACAGGGAGGTTCGGGTTCCTACGAGCAGTACTTC.